The 30 T cell receptor beta chains given below trace back to one sample, sequenced in a study of blood T cell repertoires in COVID-19. Sequencing used immunoSEQ multiplex PCR; TCRdb keeps in-frame clones, though not all of them. The table includes tens of thousands of clones, around 86% detected once. Sequencing used peripheral blood. These receptors all come from an older woman with acute or convalescent COVID-19.

This clone has more than one count but fewer than ten. CDR3 in amino acids: CASSPGTGVGGYTF. CDR3 nucleotide sequence: TGTGCCAGCAGCCCGGGGACAGGGGTCGGGGGCTACACCTTC. The rearrangement joins TRBV28 to TRBJ1-2, with 10 bases identical to TRBD1. V was clipped by 6 bases and J by 8 bases; unmatched bases: 9. The germline gives CDR1 MDHEN, CDR2 SYDVKM. The CDR3 spans 14 residues.

This clone was seen more than once but under ten times. J is TRBJ1-6 and V is TRBV9; D is possibly TRBD1 (6 bases). Trimming removed 4 bases at V and 7 bases at J, with 15 bases between. Per the germline V gene, CDR1 is SGDLS and CDR2 is YYNGEE. The CDR3 consists of 15 residues. The DNA of the CDR3 is TGTGCCAGCAGCCCCCAGGGGCAGGGCAATTCACCCCTCCACTTT. This codes for CASSPQGQGNSPLHF.

Comment on this clone: The sample carries other DNA sequences with the same CDR3. The V call is TRBV30, the J call TRBJ2-1; the D gene is possibly TRBD2 (6 bases). The V and J ends lost 0 bases and 3 bases respectively, with 6 bases between them. The CDR3 spans 13 residues. The germline CDR1 and CDR2 sequences are GTSNPN and SVGIG (reference sequence). The CDR3: CAWSVGSYNEQFF. In DNA form, the CDR3 reads TGTGCCTGGAGTGTCGGGAGCTACAATGAGCAGTTCTTC.

The chain carries TRBV5-4 and TRBJ2-3, with 13 bases aligning to TRBD2. The V segment lost 0 bases and the J segment 4 bases; nucleotides outside the gene matches: 5. The germline V gene has CDR1 SGHNT and CDR2 YYREEE (reference sequence). The CDR3 runs to 17 residues. CDR3 sequence reads: CASSLGLTSGGADTQYF. For the CDR3, the DNA is TGTGCCAGCAGCTTGGGACTAACTAGCGGGGGGGCAGATACGCAGTATTTT. The full variable domain, in which reference TRBV5-4 and TRBJ2-3 provide the parts outside the CDR3, is ETGVTQSPTHLIKTRGQQVTLRCSSQSGHNTVSWYQQALGQGPQFIFQYYREEENGRGNFPPRFSGLQFPNYSSELNVNALELDDSALYLCASSLGLTSGGADTQYFGPGTRLTVL.

This clone has only a few counts. This chain connects TRBV13 to TRBJ2-7; D is uncertain. V was clipped by 5 bases and J by 3 bases, with 5 bases between them. Per the germline V gene, CDR1 is PRHDT and CDR2 is FYEKMQ (reference sequence). The CDR3 consists of 11 residues. The CDR3 DNA follows: TGTGCCAGCAGCCTGTTCTACGAGCAGTACTTC. It specifies CASSLFYEQYF.

The chain has TRBV6-5 and TRBJ1-4; the match to TRBD1 covers 8 bases. CDR1 and CDR2 (germline): MNHEY, SVGAGI. The V segment lost 7 bases and the J segment 3 bases; nucleotides outside the gene matches: 4. The CDR3 consists of 14 residues. The CDR3 coding sequence is TGTGCCAGCAAGAGACAGGGGTCTAATGAAAAACTGTTTTTT. It translates to CASKRQGSNEKLFF.

The chain joins TRBV18 to TRBJ2-5; D is perhaps TRBD1 (6 bases). V was clipped by 6 bases and J by 2 bases, with 25 bases between them. The CDR3 covers 18 residues. CDR1 and CDR2 from the germline V gene are KGHSH and LQKENI. For the CDR3, the DNA is TGTGCCAGCTCGTCCACCCCCGGACAGACGAGGGGGCAAGAGACCCAGTACTTC. Translating gives CASSSTPGQTRGQETQYF.

The chain carries TRBV6-5 and TRBJ1-2; D is undetermined. V gave up 6 bases and J gave up 5 bases, with 13 bases separating them. Germline CDR1 MNHEY, CDR2 SVGAGI. CDR3 length: 13 amino acids. The DNA for the CDR3 is TGTGCCAGCAGCCAGACAAGCTTTTATGGCTACACCTTC. Translation gives CASSQTSFYGYTF.

This chain joins TRBV6-5 and TRBJ2-1, with 9 bases aligning to TRBD1. Trimming cost V 8 bases and J 4 bases; bases outside gene matches: 9. CDR1 and CDR2 (germline): MNHEY, SVGAGI. The length of the CDR3 is 15 residues. The DNA of the CDR3 is TGTGCCAGCGGGTGGGGGACAGGGAGTTACAATGAGCAGTTCTTC. Translated: CASGWGTGSYNEQFF.

V usage is TRBV3-1 (or the pseudogene TRBV3-2) and J usage is TRBJ2-7; D call uncertain. The CDR3 is 14 amino acids. The germline CDR1 and CDR2 sequences are LGHDT and YNNKEL (reference sequence). Trimming shortened V by 2 bases and J by 2 bases, and 10 bases separated the two germline ends. The CDR3 sequence is CASSQSYSTYEQYF. The CDR3 DNA is TGTGCCAGCAGCCAATCTTACAGTACCTACGAGCAGTACTTC.

This clone occurred a few times. This chain connects TRBV12-3 or TRBV12-4 to TRBJ1-5, with 7 nucleotides matching TRBD1. The CDR3 covers 13 residues. Unmatched junction bases numbered 4, after V lost 5 bases and J lost 6 bases. DNA of the CDR3: TGTGCCAGCAGTACCGACAGGGTTCAGCCCCAGCATTTT. Amino acids: CASSTDRVQPQHF.

The genes are TRBV5-1 and TRBJ1-1; tentatively, D is TRBD1 (5 bases). The CDR3 runs 15 residues. Germline assignment: CDR1 SGHRS and CDR2 YFSETQ. Trimming left V 0 bases short and J 4 bases short, with 13 bases between. As DNA, the CDR3 is TGCGCCAGCAGCTTGGGAGGCAGGGTGGGCACTGAAGCTTTCTTT. It encodes CASSLGGRVGTEAFF.

J is TRBJ2-7 and V is TRBV5-4, with 7 bases that match TRBD1. V lost 4 bases, J lost 3 bases, and 7 bases stayed unmatched. The length of the CDR3 is 14 residues. Looked up from germline, CDR1 is SGHNT and CDR2 is YYREEE (reference sequence). The CDR3 here is CASSRTGVDYEQYF. The CDR3 DNA reads TGTGCCAGCAGCCGAACAGGGGTCGACTACGAGCAGTACTTC.

The gene calls are TRBV5-4 and TRBJ1-2, with D perhaps TRBD1 (6 bases). V gave up 4 bases and J gave up 4 bases, with 20 bases separating them. Per germline, CDR1 SGHNT and CDR2 YYREEE (reference sequence). CDR3 length equals 16 residues. The CDR3 bases are TGTGCCAGCAGCATCGGGGAAGAGACAGGACGCTATGGCTACACCTTC. Translating gives CASSIGEETGRYGYTF.

The chain links TRBV4-1 to TRBJ1-6, with D possibly TRBD1 on 6 matching bases. The CDR3 runs 15 residues. The germline CDR1 and CDR2 sequences are MGHRA and YSYEKL. Deletions cut 5 bases from V and 9 bases from J, with 17 bases between. CDR3 protein: CASSERTVIGSPLHF. DNA of the CDR3: TGCGCCAGCAGCGAGAGGACAGTTATCGGTTCACCCCTCCACTTT.

This chain connects TRBV5-1 to TRBJ1-2; a possible D gene is TRBD1 (6 bases). The CDR3 contains 15 residues. Germline CDR1 is SGHRS and CDR2 is YFSETQ. V was cut by 0 bases and J by 4 bases, with 13 bases left in between. The CDR3 nucleotides are TGCGCCAGCAGCTTGGATGGCACAGGGCCCTATGGCTACACCTTC. This encodes CASSLDGTGPYGYTF.

V gene TRBV12-3 or TRBV12-4 combines with J gene TRBJ2-2, with a weak D call TRBD1 (6 bases). This CDR3 region has 13 residues. V was cut by 5 bases and J by 7 bases, with 11 bases left in between. The CDR3 DNA reads as TGTGCCAGCAGTGAGATAGGGGGCGGGGAGCTGTTTTTT. Protein: CASSEIGGGELFF.

This clone appeared a few times. The V and J genes are TRBV27 and TRBJ2-3, with a possible D match to TRBD2 (6 bases). This CDR3 is 18 amino acids long. V lost 3 bases and J lost 1, with 20 bases in between. The germline V gene encodes CDR1 MNHEY and CDR2 SMNVEV (reference sequence). The DNA for the CDR3 is TGTGCCAGCAGTTTTGTTTTAATCGGGGGTTCCCGCACAGATACGCAGTATTTT. It translates to CASSFVLIGGSRTDTQYF.

The chain carries TRBV7-9 and TRBJ1-6; TRBD1 matches at 7 bases. The trim removed 4 bases at V and 16 bases at J, leaving 7 bases unmatched. CDR1 and CDR2 from the germline V gene are SEHNR and FQNEAQ (reference sequence). The CDR3 loop spans 12 amino acids. The CDR3 DNA reads as TGTGCCAGCAGCTCCACAGGGGTCATACTCCACTTT. Its translation: CASSSTGVILHF.

The chain carries TRBV28 and TRBJ1-4; D is ambiguous. The V and J ends lost 7 bases and 8 bases respectively, with 8 bases between them. The CDR3 contains 11 residues. CDR1 and CDR2 from the germline V gene are MDHEN and SYDVKM. The CDR3 DNA reads TGTGCCAGCACCGGGTGGGAAAAACTGTTTTTT. It codes for CASTGWEKLFF. Full variable domain (outside the CDR3, taken from reference TRBV28 and TRBJ1-4): DVKVTQSSRYLVKRTGEKVFLECVQDMDHENMFWYRQDPGLGLRLIYFSYDVKMKEKGDIPEGYSVSREKKERFSLILESASTNQTSMYLCASTGWEKLFFGSGTQLSVL.

The chain links TRBV15 to TRBJ2-5, with a possible D match to TRBD1 (6 bases). Germline values: CDR1 LNHNV, CDR2 YYDKDF (reference sequence). The ends were cut back, 1 base at V and 3 bases at J, with 12 bases in the middle. The CDR3 extends over 15 amino acids. CDR3 sequence (DNA): TGTGCCACCAGCAGAGCCCGACAGGCTAAAGAGACCCAGTACTTC. This encodes CATSRARQAKETQYF.

This rearrangement joins TRBV19 to TRBJ1-5; D call uncertain. The CDR3 length is 15 residues. The V gene's germline CDR1 is LNHDA and CDR2 SQIVND (reference sequence). Trimming took 4 bases from V and 5 from J, leaving 15 bases between them. The CDR3 loop is CASSTPPAGDQPQHF. The CDR3 nucleotides read TGTGCCAGTAGTACCCCCCCGGCAGGCGATCAGCCCCAGCATTTT.

The gene calls are TRBV2 and TRBJ2-2; maybe TRBD2 (6 bases). The CDR3 runs to 15 residues. CDR1 and CDR2 (germline): SNHLY, FYNNEI. With 6 bases removed from V and 3 bases from J, the gap between germline ends came to 14 bases. CDR3 loop: CASSPNAGYTGELFF. The DNA for the CDR3 is TGTGCCAGCAGCCCTAACGCGGGGTACACCGGGGAGCTGTTTTTT.

This chain links TRBV5-6 with TRBJ2-1; TRBD2 matches 8 bases. CDR1 SGHDT and CDR2 YYEEEE come from the germline V gene. The CDR3 consists of 17 residues. Unmatched junction bases numbered 13, after V lost 4 bases and J lost 4 bases. CDR3 nucleotides: TGTGCCAGCAGCGGGAGCGGGGGTGCTACCCCTTACAATGAGCAGTTCTTC. Translated: CASSGSGGATPYNEQFF.

V and J are TRBV9 and TRBJ2-2; D is possibly TRBD2 (5 bases). Germline V gene sequence: CDR1 SGDLS, CDR2 YYNGEE. The CDR3 spans 15 residues. Trimming shortened V by 1 base and J by 2 bases, and 9 bases separated the two germline ends. CDR3 sequence: CASSVTRENTGELFF. CDR3 sequence (DNA): TGTGCCAGCAGCGTAACTAGGGAAAACACCGGGGAGCTGTTTTTT. Full variable domain (outside the CDR3, taken from reference TRBV9 and TRBJ2-2): DSGVTQTPKHLITATGQRVTLRCSPRSGDLSVYWYQQSLDQGLQFLIQYYNGEERAKGNILERFSAQQFPDLHSELNLSSLELGDSALYFCASSVTRENTGELFFGEGSRLTVL.

The chain combines TRBV18 with TRBJ1-2, with no clear D. The germline V and J ends were trimmed by 6 bases and 4 bases, with 15 bases remaining between them. This CDR3 contains 14 residues. Germline-derived CDR1 and CDR2 are KGHSH and LQKENI. The CDR3 spells CASSLKAQSYGYTF. The CDR3 DNA reads as TGTGCCAGCTCCCTTAAAGCACAGTCCTATGGCTACACCTTC.

The rearrangement links TRBV19 to TRBJ1-1; 9 bases are a match to TRBD1. The CDR3 consists of 15 residues. In germline, CDR1 is LNHDA, CDR2 SQIVND (reference sequence). J lost 3 bases, V lost 6 bases, and 8 bases had no gene match. In DNA, the CDR3 is TGTGCCAGTAGGGCAACAGGGGGCGCGGACACTGAAGCTTTCTTT. It specifies CASRATGGADTEAFF.

This clone appeared a few times. This sequence joins TRBV5-1 and TRBJ2-2; possibly TRBD1 for D (5 bases). This CDR3 spans 16 amino acids. In germline, CDR1 is SGHRS, CDR2 YFSETQ. The V end lost 4 bases, the J end lost 0 bases, and 13 bases lay between the germline ends. In nucleotides, the CDR3 is TGCGCCAGCAGCCCCCAGGGTCGGACGAACACCGGGGAGCTGTTTTTT. Encoded protein: CASSPQGRTNTGELFF.

This sequence joins TRBV7-2 and TRBJ1-2; tentatively, D is TRBD1 (5 bases). The germline V gene has CDR1 SGHTA and CDR2 FQGNSA. Between the trimmed V and J ends, which lost 0 bases and 10 bases, there was a span of 12 bases. The CDR3 contains 13 residues. The CDR3 DNA is TGTGCCAGCAGCTTAGCCGCTGGGACTTCCTACACCTTC. Protein product: CASSLAAGTSYTF.

The rearrangement links TRBV29-1 to TRBJ1-1, with D unresolved. V was trimmed by 4 bases and J by 4 bases, leaving 13 bases between them. This CDR3 has 13 residues. Germline assignment: CDR1 SQVTM and CDR2 ANQGSEA. CDR3 coding DNA: TGCAGCGTTGGACTCCTACCGGGCACTGAAGCTTTCTTT. Translation gives CSVGLLPGTEAFF.